This entry features one T cell receptor beta chain sequence. Its specificity is unknown. They built TCR cDNA with 5'RACE template switching, a step that put in a universal primer site and UMIs. MiXCR, run by TCRdb on the 5' RACE reads, gives a single entry per CDR3 protein. The repertoire holds around 600,000 distinct CDR3 sequences, with around an eighth as singletons. CDR1 GTSNPN and CDR2 SVGIG come from the germline V gene (reference sequence). V gave up 0 bases and J gave up 0 bases, with 8 bases separating them. The CDR3 length is 14 residues. The sample belongs to a study of T cells after yellow fever vaccination. Study-level findings and limits: Reappearance after the booster was seen for most primary-vaccination clones, at 95% to 97% CD4 and roughly 90% CD8. Some clonotypes were seen in both the CD4 and the CD8 compartments. These made up a small share and likely arose from convergent recombination. Repertoires obtained by FACS sorting could include abundant clonotypes that entered as contaminants from the bulk population.

The J gene is TRBJ1-1, the V gene TRBV30; D not certain. The material was PBMCs, obtained on the day of the yellow fever booster vaccination. This receptor was identified in a man aged 30 to 45 who received the YFV17D yellow fever vaccine. For the CDR3, the DNA is TGTGCCTGGAGTGTAGGCCAAATGAACACTGAAGCTTTCTTT. Its protein is CAWSVGQMNTEAFF.